This T cell receptor (beta chain) was sequenced in a study of blood T cell repertoires in COVID-19. The overall study: The origin of the acute and convalescent COVID-19 samples was the United States, Italy and Spain.

The CDR3 length is 12 residues. Germline V CDR1 and CDR2: SQVTM, ANQGSEA. This table comes from immunoSEQ multiplex PCR, and its TCRdb copy is limited to in-frame clones, with some not included. The table lists some 50,000 clones, around 84% of them singletons. This clonotype was sampled from a man aged 50 to 59 with acute or convalescent COVID-19. J is TRBJ2-5 and V is TRBV29-1; D is uncertain. The sequenced material came from peripheral blood. CDR3 residues: CSVDWSQETQYF. The CDR3 DNA reads as TGCAGTGTAGACTGGTCCCAAGAGACCCAGTACTTC.